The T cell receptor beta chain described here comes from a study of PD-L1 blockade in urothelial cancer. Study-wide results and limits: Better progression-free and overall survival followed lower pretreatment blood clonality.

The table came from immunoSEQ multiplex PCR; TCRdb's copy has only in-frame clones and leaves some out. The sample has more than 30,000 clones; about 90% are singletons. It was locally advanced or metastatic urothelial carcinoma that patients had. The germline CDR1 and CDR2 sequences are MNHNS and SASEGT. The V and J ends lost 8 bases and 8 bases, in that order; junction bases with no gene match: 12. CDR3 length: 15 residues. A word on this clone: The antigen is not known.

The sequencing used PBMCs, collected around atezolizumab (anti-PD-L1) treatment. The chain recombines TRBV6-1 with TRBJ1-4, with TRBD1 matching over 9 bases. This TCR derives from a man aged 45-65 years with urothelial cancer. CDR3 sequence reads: CASGPGQGRGEKLFF. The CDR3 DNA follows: TGTGCCAGCGGGCCCGGACAGGGGAGGGGAGAAAAACTGTTTTTT.